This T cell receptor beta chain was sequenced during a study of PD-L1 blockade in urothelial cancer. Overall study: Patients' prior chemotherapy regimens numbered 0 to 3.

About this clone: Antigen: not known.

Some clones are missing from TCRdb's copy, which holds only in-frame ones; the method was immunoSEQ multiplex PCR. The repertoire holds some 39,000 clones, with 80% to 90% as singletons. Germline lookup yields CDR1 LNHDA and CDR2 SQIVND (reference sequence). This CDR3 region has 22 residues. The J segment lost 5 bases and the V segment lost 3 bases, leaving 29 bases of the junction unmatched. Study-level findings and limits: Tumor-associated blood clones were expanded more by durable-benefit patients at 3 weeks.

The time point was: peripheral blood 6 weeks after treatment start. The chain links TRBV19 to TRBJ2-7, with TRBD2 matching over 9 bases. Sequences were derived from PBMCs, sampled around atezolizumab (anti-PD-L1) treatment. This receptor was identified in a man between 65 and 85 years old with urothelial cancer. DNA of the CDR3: TGTGCCAGTAGTATCTTGGGGCCGGGGCACGCACCCGGGGCGGGAGGGCCGGACGAGCAGTACTTC. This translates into CASSILGPGHAPGAGGPDEQYF.